The 12 T cell receptor beta chains below were found in one sample sequenced in a study of CD8+ T cells in alopecia areata. Isolated RNA was reverse transcribed into cDNA used as the sequencing template. Profiled with immunoSEQ multiplex PCR; TCRdb holds only in-frame clones, not every one. The table records roughly 100,000 clones, roughly 46% of them present only once. Treatment: oral pan-JAK inhibitor, 5-10 mg twice daily. The sample was CD8+ T cells sorted from blood, taken at week 24, from a patient treated with tofacitinib. Receptors were obtained from a human donor with alopecia areata.

The chain uses TRBV2 and TRBJ2-2; TRBD1 agrees at 9 bases. Germline V gives CDR1 SNHLY, CDR2 FYNNEI. CDR3 length equals 15 residues. Losses at the gene ends were 6 bases for V and 6 bases for J; bases not matched to a gene: 8. CDR3 sequence reads: CASSSPGQGSGELFF. In DNA form, the CDR3 reads TGTGCCAGCAGCTCCCCGGGACAGGGATCCGGGGAGCTGTTTTTT.

J is TRBJ2-2 and V is TRBV4-1; D remains ambiguous. The CDR3 totals 15 residues. The V gene's germline CDR1 is MGHRA and CDR2 YSYEKL. Trimming shortened V by 1 base and J by 4 bases, and 10 bases separated the two germline ends. CDR3 in DNA: TGCGCCAGCAGCCAAGTGGCAGTCGGCACCGGGGAGCTGTTTTTT. Protein sequence: CASSQVAVGTGELFF.

The J gene is TRBJ2-5, the V gene TRBV6-6; tentative D call: TRBD1 (6 bases). The V gene's germline CDR1 is MNHNY and CDR2 SVGAGI (reference sequence). The ends were cut back, 5 bases at V and 2 bases at J, with 12 bases in the middle. The CDR3 sequence is 14 residues long. The CDR3 loop is CASSPRQVQETQYF. CDR3 DNA sequence: TGTGCCAGCAGTCCTCGACAGGTTCAAGAGACCCAGTACTTC.

The rearrangement joins TRBV23-1 to TRBJ2-2; 9 bases are a match to TRBD1. TRBV23-1 is classed as an ORF, of uncertain function. V gave up 2 bases and J gave up 1 base; unmatched junction bases: 8. CDR3 length equals 18 residues. The chain's CDR3 is CASSQGRGDRENTGELFF. As DNA, the CDR3 is TGCGCCAGCAGTCAAGGCCGGGGGGACAGGGAGAACACCGGGGAGCTGTTTTTT.

The rearrangement joins TRBV7-2 to TRBJ2-7; D gene unclear. The CDR3 has 11 amino acids. Germline V gives CDR1 SGHTA, CDR2 FQGNSA. The V and J ends lost 4 bases and 6 bases respectively, with 7 bases between them. CDR3 loop: CASSYGVEQYF. CDR3 nucleotides: TGTGCCAGCAGCTACGGAGTCGAGCAGTACTTC. Filled out from reference TRBV7-2 and TRBJ2-7, the complete variable domain reads GAGVSQSPSNKVTEKGKDVELRCDPISGHTALYWYRQSLGQGLEFLIYFQGNSAPDKSGLPSDRFSAERTGGSVSTLTIQRTQQEDSAVYLCASSYGVEQYFGPGTRLTVT.

A few counts support this clone. The chain has TRBV29-1 and TRBJ1-1; 8 bases fit TRBD1. The CDR3 has 11 residues. With 8 bases clipped from V and 8 bases from J, the junction kept 7 bases outside the gene matches. CDR1 SQVTM and CDR2 ANQGSEA come from the germline V gene. The CDR3 loop reads CSSGGELEAFF. As DNA, the CDR3 is TGCAGCTCAGGGGGCGAACTCGAAGCTTTCTTT. The full variable domain, with the rest looked up from reference TRBV29-1 and TRBJ1-1, is SAVISQKPSRDICQRGTSLTIQCQVDSQVTMMFWYRQQPGQSLTLIATANQGSEATYESGFVIDKFPISRPNLTFSTLTVSNMSPEDSSIYLCSSGGELEAFFGQGTRLTVV.

This chain connects TRBV2 to TRBJ2-2, with 9 bases aligning to TRBD2. Looked up from germline, CDR1 is SNHLY and CDR2 is FYNNEI. V lost 4 bases and J lost 4; bases outside the gene matches: 7. CDR3 length equals 16 residues. The CDR3 region has the DNA TGTGCCAGCAGTGGTGGCGGGAGGGCCGCCACCGGGGAGCTGTTTTTT. Protein product: CASSGGGRAATGELFF.

The sample holds a few counts of this clone. This sample includes further DNA sequences coding for the same CDR3. V gene TRBV2 combines with J gene TRBJ2-7; 10 bases match TRBD2. This CDR3 contains 15 residues. V lost 3 bases to trimming and J lost 3 bases; unmatched junction nucleotides: 5. Germline-derived CDR1 and CDR2 are SNHLY and FYNNEI. The CDR3 DNA sequence: TGTGCCAGCAGTGACCGGACTAGCGGACTCTACGAGCAGTACTTC. Its translation: CASSDRTSGLYEQYF.

The CDR3 loop is CASRPGQGGYEQYF. For the CDR3, the DNA is TGTGCCAGCAGACCGGGACAGGGAGGGTACGAGCAGTACTTC. This chain joins TRBV11-2 and TRBJ2-7; 9 nucleotides line up with TRBD1. The CDR3 has 14 residues. V shed 6 bases and J 4 bases; nucleotides not matched to a gene: 7. Per germline, CDR1 SGHAT and CDR2 FQNNGV.

This chain links TRBV19 with TRBJ2-7, with D perhaps TRBD2 (6 bases). Trimming stripped 3 bases from V and 0 bases from J, with 15 bases between. Germline assignment: CDR1 LNHDA and CDR2 SQIVND (reference sequence). This CDR3 is built from 16 residues. The CDR3 region is CASSMRDSWSSYEQYF. The CDR3 DNA follows: TGTGCCAGTAGTATGCGGGACTCTTGGAGCTCCTACGAGCAGTACTTC.

The rearrangement uses TRBV5-1 and TRBJ2-1; 9 bases agree with TRBD1. This CDR3 comprises 14 residues. V was pared by 0 bases and J by 6 bases, with 1 base of the junction left unmatched. Germline values: CDR1 SGHRS, CDR2 YFSETQ. For the CDR3, the DNA is TGCGCCAGCAGCTTGGGGACAGGGGTCAATGAGCAGTTCTTC. Translated, it gives CASSLGTGVNEQFF.

V is TRBV25-1 and J is TRBJ2-7; D gene unclear. The germline V gene encodes CDR1 MGHDK and CDR2 SYGVNS. V gave up 1 base and J gave up 7 bases, with 17 bases separating them. The CDR3 is made up of 15 amino acids. CDR3 protein: CASSEWASPLSEQYF. The CDR3 nucleotides read TGTGCCAGCAGTGAATGGGCCAGTCCTCTGTCGGAGCAGTACTTC.